Listed below are T cell receptor beta chains from one sample, sequenced in a study of shared clonotypes between healthy human individuals. Method: immunoSEQ multiplex PCR; TCRdb's copy keeps in-frame clones and lacks some. The data contain roughly 2.5 million clones, roughly 92% of them singletons. Sequenced input: naive CD4+ T cells sorted from blood. These receptors were collected from a man aged 18 to 29 in good health. The CDR3 runs from the conserved cysteine through the conserved F or W. D genes are given only for firm matches. Some rows mark clone size as missing; the rest say once, few, many or name a class of expanded clone.

V gene,D gene,J gene,clone size,CDR3 protein,CDR3 DNA
TRBV28,-,TRBJ1-4,-,CASSIDSATNEKLFF,TGTGCCAGCAGTATAGACAGTGCAACTAATGAAAAACTGTTTTTT
TRBV10-1,TRBD2,TRBJ2-2,-,CASSGLAGAGTGELFF,TGCGCCAGCAGTGGGCTAGCGGGTGCGGGCACCGGGGAGCTGTTTTTT
TRBV2,-,TRBJ1-4,-,CASMRGEGSTNEKLFF,TGTGCCAGCATGAGGGGGGAGGGCTCAACTAATGAAAAACTGTTTTTT
TRBV5-1,-,TRBJ2-2,-,CASSLTVGGTGELFF,TGCGCCAGCAGCTTGACCGTAGGGGGGACCGGGGAGCTGTTTTTT
TRBV27,-,TRBJ1-1,-,CASSLRVYTEAFF,TGTGCCAGCAGTTTACGGGTATACACTGAAGCTTTCTTT
TRBV11-3,-,TRBJ2-6,-,CASSLAAGTGANVLTF,TGTGCCAGCAGCTTGGCGGCAGGGACTGGGGCCAACGTCCTGACTTTC
TRBV7-2,TRBD2,TRBJ2-1,-,CASSLPGTSGSSYNEQFF,TGTGCCAGCAGCTTACCGGGGACTAGCGGGAGCTCCTACAATGAGCAGTTCTTC
TRBV7-2,-,TRBJ2-3,-,CASSTMRLVLGTDTQYF,TGTGCCAGCAGCACCATGAGACTAGTCCTGGGCACAGATACGCAGTATTTT
TRBV10-1,-,TRBJ2-7,-,CASSELGSYEQYF,TGCGCCAGCAGTGAGCTCGGATCCTACGAGCAGTACTTC
TRBV6-6,-,TRBJ2-7,once,CASSYGDDLYEQYF,TGTGCCAGCAGTTATGGGGACGACCTCTACGAGCAGTACTTC
TRBV5-1,-,TRBJ1-1,few,CASSLTPVVAEAFF,TGCGCCAGCAGTCTTACTCCAGTGGTTGCTGAAGCTTTCTTT
TRBV28,TRBD1,TRBJ1-3,-,CASSLGAGTGLNTIYF,TGTGCCAGCAGTCTAGGGGCCGGGACAGGGCTTAACACCATATATTTT
TRBV10-3,-,TRBJ1-3,-,CAISGSEGDTGNTIYF,TGTGCCATCAGTGGTTCGGAGGGGGATACTGGAAACACCATATATTTT
TRBV5-1,-,TRBJ2-2,-,CASSTDRSNTGELFF,TGCGCCAGCAGCACCGACAGGAGTAACACCGGGGAGCTGTTTTTT
TRBV19,TRBD1,TRBJ1-5,-,CASSSEPRDRPNQPQHF,TGTGCCAGTAGTTCGGAACCCCGGGACAGACCTAATCAGCCCCAGCATTTT
TRBV18,-,TRBJ2-5,-,CASSPQTAAETQYF,TGTGCCAGCTCACCTCAGACGGCGGCGGAGACCCAGTACTTC
TRBV7-2,-,TRBJ1-1,-,CASSLGLDRFRVDTEAFF,TGTGCCAGCAGCTTAGGTCTGGATCGGTTCAGGGTCGACACTGAAGCTTTCTTT
TRBV28,-,TRBJ2-7,-,CASNGGYEQYF,TGTGCCAGCAATGGGGGGTACGAGCAGTACTTC
TRBV28,-,TRBJ1-4,once,CASSLLLGQKEKLFF,TGTGCCAGCAGTCTCCTTTTAGGGCAGAAGGAAAAACTGTTTTTT
TRBV19,-,TRBJ1-2,-,CASSITGMADYGYTF,TGTGCCAGTAGTATTACGGGTATGGCAGACTATGGCTACACCTTC
TRBV11-2,-,TRBJ2-7,-,CASSFSEGNEQYF,TGTGCCAGCAGCTTCTCGGAGGGTAACGAGCAGTACTTC
TRBV20-1,-,TRBJ2-1,once,CSARPYNEQFF,TGCAGTGCTAGACCCTACAATGAGCAGTTCTTC
TRBV4-2,TRBD2,TRBJ2-2,-,CASSPWTSGGYTGELFF,TGTGCCAGCAGCCCGTGGACTAGCGGGGGGTACACCGGGGAGCTGTTTTTT
TRBV10-3,-,TRBJ1-3,-,CAITRAQAGLFFGNTIYF,TGTGCCATCACCAGGGCCCAAGCAGGGCTATTCTTTGGAAACACCATATATTTT